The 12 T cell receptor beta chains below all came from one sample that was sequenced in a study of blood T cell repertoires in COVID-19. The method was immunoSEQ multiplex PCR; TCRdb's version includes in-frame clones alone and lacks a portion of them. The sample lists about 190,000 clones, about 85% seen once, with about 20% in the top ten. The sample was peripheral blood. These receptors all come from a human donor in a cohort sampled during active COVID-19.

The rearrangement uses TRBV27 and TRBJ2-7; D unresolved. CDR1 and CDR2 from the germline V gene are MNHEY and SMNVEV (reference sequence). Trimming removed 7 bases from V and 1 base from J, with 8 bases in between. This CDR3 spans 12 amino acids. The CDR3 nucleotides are TGTGCCAGCACTTCTAGGTCCTACGAGCAGTACTTC. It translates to CASTSRSYEQYF.

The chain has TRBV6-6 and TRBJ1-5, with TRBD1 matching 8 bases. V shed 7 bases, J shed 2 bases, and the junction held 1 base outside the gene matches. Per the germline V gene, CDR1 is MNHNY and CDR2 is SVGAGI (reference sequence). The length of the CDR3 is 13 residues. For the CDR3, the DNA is TGTGCCAGCACGGGACAGGGCAATCAGCCCCAGCATTTT. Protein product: CASTGQGNQPQHF.

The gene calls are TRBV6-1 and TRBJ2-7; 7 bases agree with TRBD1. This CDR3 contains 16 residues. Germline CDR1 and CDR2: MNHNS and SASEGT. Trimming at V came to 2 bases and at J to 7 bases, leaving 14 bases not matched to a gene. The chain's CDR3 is CASSENLGGPLGEQYV. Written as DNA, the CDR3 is TGTGCCAGCAGTGAAAATCTAGGGGGCCCCTTAGGAGAGCAGTACGTC.

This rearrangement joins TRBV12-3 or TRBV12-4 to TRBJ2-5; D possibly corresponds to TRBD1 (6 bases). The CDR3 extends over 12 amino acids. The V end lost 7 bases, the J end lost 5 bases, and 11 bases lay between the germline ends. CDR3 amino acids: CASNSQGETQYF. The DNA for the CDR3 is TGTGCCAGCAATTCGCAGGGGGAGACCCAGTACTTC.

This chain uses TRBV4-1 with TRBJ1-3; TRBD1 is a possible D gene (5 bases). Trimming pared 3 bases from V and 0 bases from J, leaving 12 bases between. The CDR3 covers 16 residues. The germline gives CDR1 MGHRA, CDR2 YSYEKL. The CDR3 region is CASSQFSGGSGNTIYF. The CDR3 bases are TGCGCCAGCAGCCAGTTTTCGGGGGGCTCTGGAAACACCATATATTTT.

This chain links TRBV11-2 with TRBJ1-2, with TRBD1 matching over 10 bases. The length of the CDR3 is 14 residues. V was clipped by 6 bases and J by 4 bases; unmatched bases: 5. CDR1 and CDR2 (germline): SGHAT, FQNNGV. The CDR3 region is CASRQTGGLYGYTF. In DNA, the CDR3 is TGTGCCAGCAGGCAGACAGGGGGCCTCTATGGCTACACCTTC.

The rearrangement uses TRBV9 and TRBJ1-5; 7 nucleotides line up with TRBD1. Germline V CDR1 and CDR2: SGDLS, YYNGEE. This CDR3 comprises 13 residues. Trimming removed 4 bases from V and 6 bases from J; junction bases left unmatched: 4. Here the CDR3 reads CASSRDRGQPQHF. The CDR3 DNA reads TGTGCCAGCAGCCGGGACAGAGGTCAGCCCCAGCATTTT.

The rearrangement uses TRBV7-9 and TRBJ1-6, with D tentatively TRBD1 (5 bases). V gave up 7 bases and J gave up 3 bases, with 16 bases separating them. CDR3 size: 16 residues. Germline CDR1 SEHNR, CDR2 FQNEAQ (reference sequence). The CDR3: CASISSTGGYNSPLHF. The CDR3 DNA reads TGTGCCAGCATCTCTAGTACGGGGGGCTATAATTCACCCCTCCACTTT.

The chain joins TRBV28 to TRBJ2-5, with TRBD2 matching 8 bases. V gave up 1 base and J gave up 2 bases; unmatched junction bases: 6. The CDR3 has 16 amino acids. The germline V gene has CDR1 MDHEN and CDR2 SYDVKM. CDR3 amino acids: CASSLSGSGEQETQYF. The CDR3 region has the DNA TGTGCCAGCAGTTTATCAGGTAGCGGGGAACAAGAGACCCAGTACTTC.

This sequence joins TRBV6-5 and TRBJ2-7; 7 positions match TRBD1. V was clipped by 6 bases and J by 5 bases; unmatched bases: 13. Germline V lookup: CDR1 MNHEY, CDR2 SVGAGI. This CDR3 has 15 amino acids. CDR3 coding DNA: TGTGCCAGCAGGCCCGCCGTTGGTACAGGGGACGAGCAGTACGTC. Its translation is CASRPAVGTGDEQYV.

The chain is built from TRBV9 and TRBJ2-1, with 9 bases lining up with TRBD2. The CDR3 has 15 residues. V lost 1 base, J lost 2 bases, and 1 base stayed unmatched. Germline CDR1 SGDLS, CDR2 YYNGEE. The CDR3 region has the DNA TGTGCCAGCAGCGTATCTAGCGGGACCTACAATGAGCAGTTCTTC. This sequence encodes CASSVSSGTYNEQFF.

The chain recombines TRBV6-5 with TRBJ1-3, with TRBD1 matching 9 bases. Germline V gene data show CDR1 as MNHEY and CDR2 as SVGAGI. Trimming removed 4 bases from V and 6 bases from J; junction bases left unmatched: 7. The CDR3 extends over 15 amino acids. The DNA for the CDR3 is TGTGCCAGCAGTTCCGGAACAGGGGGCGTAAACACCATATATTTT. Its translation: CASSSGTGGVNTIYF.